This TCR beta chain appears in the sequencing data of a study of T cell responses to AZD1222 COVID-19 vaccine. Study-wide results and caveats: Researchers took repertoire samples only after the peak T cell response had come. Unmutated variant regions are reportedly targeted by nearly half of spike-specific TCRs. Among those given AZD1222, only six were seropositive at baseline. Among the donors, most were white British and more were female, and clonal diversity was possibly underestimated.

With respect to this clone: The target antigen is unknown.

Method: immunoSEQ multiplex PCR; TCRdb's copy keeps in-frame clones and lacks some. The data show over 45,000 clones, with about nine tenths seen just once and 5.3% held by the top ten. The V end lost 8 bases, the J end lost 8 bases, and 16 bases lay between the germline ends. Looked up from germline, CDR1 is MDHEN and CDR2 is SYDVKM. The length of the CDR3 is 13 residues. This TCR was sampled from an adult who received the AZD1222 COVID-19 vaccine. V gene TRBV28 combines with J gene TRBJ2-1; the D gene is possibly TRBD2 (7 bases). The material was peripheral blood, obtained 28 days after the second AZD1222 dose. CDR3 DNA: TGTGCCAGCGGGGGGGCCCTAGGGGATGAGCAGTTCTTC. Its protein product is CASGGALGDEQFF.